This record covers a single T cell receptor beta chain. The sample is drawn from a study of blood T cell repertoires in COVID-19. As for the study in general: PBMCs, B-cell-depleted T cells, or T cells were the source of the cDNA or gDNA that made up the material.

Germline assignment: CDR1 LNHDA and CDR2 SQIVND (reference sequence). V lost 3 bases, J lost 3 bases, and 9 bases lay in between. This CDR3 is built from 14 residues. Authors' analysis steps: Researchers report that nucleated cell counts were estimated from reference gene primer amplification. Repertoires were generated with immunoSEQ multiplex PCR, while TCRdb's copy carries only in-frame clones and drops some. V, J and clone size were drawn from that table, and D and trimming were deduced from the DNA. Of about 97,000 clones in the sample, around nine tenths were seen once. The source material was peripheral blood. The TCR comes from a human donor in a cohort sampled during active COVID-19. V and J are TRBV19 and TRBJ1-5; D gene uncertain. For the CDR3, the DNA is TGTGCCAGTAGTATGTGGGCCAACAATCAGCCCCAGCATTTT. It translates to CASSMWANNQPQHF.